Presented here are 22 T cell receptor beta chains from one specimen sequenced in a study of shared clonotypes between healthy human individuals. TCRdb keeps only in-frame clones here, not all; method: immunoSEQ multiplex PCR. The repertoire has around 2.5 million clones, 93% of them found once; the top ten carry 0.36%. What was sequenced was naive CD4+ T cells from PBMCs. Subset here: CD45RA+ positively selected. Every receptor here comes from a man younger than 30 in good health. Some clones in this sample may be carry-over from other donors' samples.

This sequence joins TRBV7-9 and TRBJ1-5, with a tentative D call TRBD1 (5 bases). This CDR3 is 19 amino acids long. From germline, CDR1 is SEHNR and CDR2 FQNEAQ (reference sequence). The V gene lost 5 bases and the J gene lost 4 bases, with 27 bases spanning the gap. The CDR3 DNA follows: TGTGCCAGCAGCCGGCGAAAGCGGTGGGGCAGGGCCACGAATCAGCCCCAGCATTTT. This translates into CASSRRKRWGRATNQPQHF.

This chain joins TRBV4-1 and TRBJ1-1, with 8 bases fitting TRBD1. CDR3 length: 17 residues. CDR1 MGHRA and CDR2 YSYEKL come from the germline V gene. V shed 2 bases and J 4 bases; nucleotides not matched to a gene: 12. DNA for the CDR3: TGCGCCAGCAGCCAACCCGGGAGGAACAGGGGGGGCACTGAAGCTTTCTTT. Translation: CASSQPGRNRGGTEAFF.

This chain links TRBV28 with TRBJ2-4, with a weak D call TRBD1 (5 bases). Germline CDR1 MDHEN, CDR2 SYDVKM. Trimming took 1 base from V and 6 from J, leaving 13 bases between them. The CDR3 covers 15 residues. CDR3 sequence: CASSLYGGQGNIQYF. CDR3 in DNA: TGTGCCAGCAGTTTATATGGCGGTCAGGGAAACATTCAGTACTTC. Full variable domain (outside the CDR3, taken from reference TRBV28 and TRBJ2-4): DVKVTQSSRYLVKRTGEKVFLECVQDMDHENMFWYRQDPGLGLRLIYFSYDVKMKEKGDIPEGYSVSREKKERFSLILESASTNQTSMYLCASSLYGGQGNIQYFGAGTRLSVL.

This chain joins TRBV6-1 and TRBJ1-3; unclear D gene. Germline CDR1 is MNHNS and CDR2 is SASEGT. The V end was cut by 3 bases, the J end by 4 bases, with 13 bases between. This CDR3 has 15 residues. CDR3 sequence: CASSEIILLGNTIYF. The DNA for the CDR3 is TGTGCCAGCAGTGAGATCATACTATTAGGAAACACCATATATTTT.

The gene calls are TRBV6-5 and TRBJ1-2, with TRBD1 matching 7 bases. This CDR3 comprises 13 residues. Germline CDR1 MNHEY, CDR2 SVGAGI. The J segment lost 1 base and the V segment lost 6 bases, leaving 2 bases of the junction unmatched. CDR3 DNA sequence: TGTGCCAGCAGCGACAGGGATAACTATGGCTACACCTTC. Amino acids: CASSDRDNYGYTF.

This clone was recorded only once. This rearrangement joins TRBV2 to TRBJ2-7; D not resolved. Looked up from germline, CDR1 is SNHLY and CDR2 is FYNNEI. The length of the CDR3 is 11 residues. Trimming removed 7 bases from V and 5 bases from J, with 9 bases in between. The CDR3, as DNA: TGTGCCAGCACCCAAAGGGACGAGCAGTACTTC. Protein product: CASTQRDEQYF. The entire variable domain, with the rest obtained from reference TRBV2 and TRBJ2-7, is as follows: EPEVTQTPSHQVTQMGQEVILRCVPISNHLYFYWYRQILGQKVEFLVSFYNNEISEKSEIFDDQFSVERPDGSNFTLKIRSTKLEDSAMYFCASTQRDEQYFGPGTRLTVT.

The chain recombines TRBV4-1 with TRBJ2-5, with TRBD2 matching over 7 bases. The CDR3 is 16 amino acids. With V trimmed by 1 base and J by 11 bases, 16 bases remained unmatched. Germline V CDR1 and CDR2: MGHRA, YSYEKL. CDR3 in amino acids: CASSQAPWTSLGEQYF. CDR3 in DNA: TGCGCCAGCAGCCAAGCCCCCTGGACTAGTTTGGGGGAGCAGTACTTC.

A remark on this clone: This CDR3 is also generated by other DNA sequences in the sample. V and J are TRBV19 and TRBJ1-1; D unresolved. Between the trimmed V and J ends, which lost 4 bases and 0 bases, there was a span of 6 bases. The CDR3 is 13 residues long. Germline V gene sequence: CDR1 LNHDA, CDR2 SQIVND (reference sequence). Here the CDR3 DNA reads TGTGCCAGTAGTAGGACGGTGAACACTGAAGCTTTCTTT. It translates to CASSRTVNTEAFF.

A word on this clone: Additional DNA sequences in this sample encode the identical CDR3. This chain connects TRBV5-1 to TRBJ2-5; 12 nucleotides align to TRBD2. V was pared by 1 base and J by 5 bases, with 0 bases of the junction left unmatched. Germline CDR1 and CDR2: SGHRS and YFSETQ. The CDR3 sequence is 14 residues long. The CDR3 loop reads CASSLTSGRETQYF. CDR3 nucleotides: TGCGCCAGCAGCTTGACTAGCGGGAGGGAGACCCAGTACTTC. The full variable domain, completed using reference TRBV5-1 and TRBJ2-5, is KAGVTQTPRYLIKTRGQQVTLSCSPISGHRSVSWYQQTPGQGLQFLFEYFSETQRNKGNFPGRFSGRQFSNSRSEMNVSTLELGDSALYLCASSLTSGRETQYFGPGTRLLVL.

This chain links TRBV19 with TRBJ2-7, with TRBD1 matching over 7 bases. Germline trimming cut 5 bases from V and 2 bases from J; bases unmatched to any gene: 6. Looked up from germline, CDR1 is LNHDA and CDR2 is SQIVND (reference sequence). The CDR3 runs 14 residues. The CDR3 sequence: CASSPRGGPYEQYF. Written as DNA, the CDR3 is TGTGCCAGTAGTCCGCGAGGGGGCCCCTACGAGCAGTACTTC.

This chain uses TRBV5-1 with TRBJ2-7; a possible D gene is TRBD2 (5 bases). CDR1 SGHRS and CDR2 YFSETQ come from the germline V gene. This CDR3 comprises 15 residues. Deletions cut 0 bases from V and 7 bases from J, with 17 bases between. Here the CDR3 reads CASSLGVTPSGEQYF. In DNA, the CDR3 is TGCGCCAGCAGCTTGGGGGTCACCCCCTCGGGGGAGCAGTACTTC.

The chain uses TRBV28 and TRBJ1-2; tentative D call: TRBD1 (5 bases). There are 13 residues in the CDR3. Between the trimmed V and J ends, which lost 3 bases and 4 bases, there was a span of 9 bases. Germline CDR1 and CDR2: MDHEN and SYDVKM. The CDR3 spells CASSFGTVYGYTF. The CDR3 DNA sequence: TGTGCCAGCAGTTTCGGGACGGTCTATGGCTACACCTTC.

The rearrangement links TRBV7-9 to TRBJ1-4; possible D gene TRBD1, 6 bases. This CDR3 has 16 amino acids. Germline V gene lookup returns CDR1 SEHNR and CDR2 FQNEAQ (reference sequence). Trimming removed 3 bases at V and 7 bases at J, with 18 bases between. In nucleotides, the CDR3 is TGTGCCAGCAGCTTGGGGGGCGGAAGGCACGGTGAAAAACTGTTTTTT. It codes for CASSLGGGRHGEKLFF.

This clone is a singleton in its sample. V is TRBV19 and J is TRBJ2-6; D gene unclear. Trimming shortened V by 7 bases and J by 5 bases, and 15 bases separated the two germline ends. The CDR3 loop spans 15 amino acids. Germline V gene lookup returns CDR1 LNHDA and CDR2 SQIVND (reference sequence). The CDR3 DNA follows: TGTGCCAGTACAGCTAAGACGGTTAGGGCCAACGTCCTGACTTTC. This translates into CASTAKTVRANVLTF. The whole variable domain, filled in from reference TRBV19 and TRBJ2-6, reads DGGITQSPKYLFRKEGQNVTLSCEQNLNHDAMYWYRQDPGQGLRLIYYSQIVNDFQKGDIAEGYSVSREKKESFPLTVTSAQKNPTAFYLCASTAKTVRANVLTFGAGSRLTVL.

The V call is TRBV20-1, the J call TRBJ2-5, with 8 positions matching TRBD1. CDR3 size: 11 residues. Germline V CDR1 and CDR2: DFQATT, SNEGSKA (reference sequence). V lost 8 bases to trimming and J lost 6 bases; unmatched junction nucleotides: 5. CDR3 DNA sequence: TGCAGTAGCGACAGGGGACAGACCCAGTACTTC. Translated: CSSDRGQTQYF.

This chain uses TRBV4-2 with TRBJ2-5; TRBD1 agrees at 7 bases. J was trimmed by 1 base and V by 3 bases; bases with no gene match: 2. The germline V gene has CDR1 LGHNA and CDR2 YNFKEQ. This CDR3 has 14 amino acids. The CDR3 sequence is CASSQGQTQETQYF. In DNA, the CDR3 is TGTGCCAGCAGCCAGGGACAGACCCAAGAGACCCAGTACTTC.

The CDR3 protein is CSVEGEAQRNIQYF. The CDR3 DNA reads as TGCAGCGTTGAAGGTGAGGCACAAAGGAACATTCAGTACTTC. The chain has TRBV29-1 and TRBJ2-4; D call uncertain. The germline gives CDR1 SQVTM, CDR2 ANQGSEA. Deletions cut 1 base from V and 7 bases from J, with 14 bases between. This CDR3 contains 14 residues. Looking up the rest from reference TRBV29-1 and TRBJ2-4 gives the full variable domain: SAVISQKPSRDICQRGTSLTIQCQVDSQVTMMFWYRQQPGQSLTLIATANQGSEATYESGFVIDKFPISRPNLTFSTLTVSNMSPEDSSIYLCSVEGEAQRNIQYFGAGTRLSVL.

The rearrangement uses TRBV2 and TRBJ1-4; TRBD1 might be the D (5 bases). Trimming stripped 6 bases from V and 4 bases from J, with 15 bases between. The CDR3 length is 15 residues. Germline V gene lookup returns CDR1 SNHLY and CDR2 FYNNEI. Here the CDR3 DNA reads TGTGCCAGCAGACCCAGCGGGGGTCTTAATGAAAAACTGTTTTTT. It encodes CASRPSGGLNEKLFF. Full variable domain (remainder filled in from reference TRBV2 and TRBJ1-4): EPEVTQTPSHQVTQMGQEVILRCVPISNHLYFYWYRQILGQKVEFLVSFYNNEISEKSEIFDDQFSVERPDGSNFTLKIRSTKLEDSAMYFCASRPSGGLNEKLFFGSGTQLSVL.

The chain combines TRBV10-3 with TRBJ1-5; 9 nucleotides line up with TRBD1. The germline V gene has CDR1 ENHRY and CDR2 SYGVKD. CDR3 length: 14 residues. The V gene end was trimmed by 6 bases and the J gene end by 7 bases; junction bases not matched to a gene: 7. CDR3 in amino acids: CAISQDRGEQPQHF. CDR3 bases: TGTGCCATCAGCCAAGACAGGGGGGAACAGCCCCAGCATTTT.

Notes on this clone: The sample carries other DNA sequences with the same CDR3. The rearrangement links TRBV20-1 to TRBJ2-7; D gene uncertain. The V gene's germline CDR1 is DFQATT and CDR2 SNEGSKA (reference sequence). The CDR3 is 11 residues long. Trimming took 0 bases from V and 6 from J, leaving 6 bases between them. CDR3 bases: TGCAGTGCTAGAGATCGAGGCGAGCAGTACTTC. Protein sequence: CSARDRGEQYF.

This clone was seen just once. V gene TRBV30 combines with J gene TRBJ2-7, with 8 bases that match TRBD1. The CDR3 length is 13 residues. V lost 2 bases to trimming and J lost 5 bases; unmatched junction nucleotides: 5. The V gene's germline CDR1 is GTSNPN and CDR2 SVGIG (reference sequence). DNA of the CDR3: TGTGCCTGGAGTTCGGACAGGGTACACGAGCAGTACTTC. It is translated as CAWSSDRVHEQYF.

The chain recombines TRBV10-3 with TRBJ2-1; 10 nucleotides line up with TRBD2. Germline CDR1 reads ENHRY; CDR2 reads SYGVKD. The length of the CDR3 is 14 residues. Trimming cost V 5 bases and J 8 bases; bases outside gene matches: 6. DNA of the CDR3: TGTGCCATCAGTCGCTCTAGCGGGGGATATGAGCAGTTCTTC. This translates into CAISRSSGGYEQFF.